Reported below is one TCR beta chain. Per the original methods: It was from reference gene primer amplification that nucleated cell counts were estimated. The method was immunoSEQ multiplex PCR; TCRdb's version includes in-frame clones alone and lacks a portion of them. V and J calls plus clone size are reproduced from that table; the DNA served to infer D and trimming. The sample has 200,000 to 250,000 clones, about 86% seen once. It was during active infection that Seattle patients were enrolled and then longitudinally followed. The sample is drawn from a study of blood T cell repertoires in COVID-19. Background on the study: Material from acute and convalescent COVID-19 was sourced from the United States, Italy and Spain. The analysed material was cDNA or gDNA that came from T cells, B-cell-depleted T cells, or PBMCs.

The V segment lost 8 bases and the J segment 7 bases; nucleotides outside the gene matches: 10. The V gene's germline CDR1 is MDHEN and CDR2 SYDVKM. This CDR3 is 14 amino acids long. J is TRBJ1-5 and V is TRBV28; 8 bases are a match to TRBD1. This TCR derives from a woman aged 45 to 65 with COVID-19, enrolled during active disease. The sequenced sample was peripheral blood. The CDR3 here is CASLQGAVRQPQHF. The CDR3, as DNA: TGTGCCAGCCTCCAGGGGGCGGTAAGGCAGCCCCAGCATTTT.